These 30 T cell receptor beta chains originate from one sample sequenced in a study of blood T cell repertoires in COVID-19. Measured with immunoSEQ multiplex PCR; TCRdb has only the in-frame clones, and not every one. The table shows 65,000 to 95,000 clones, with over 75% occurring only once. The sequencing input was peripheral blood. These receptors were taken from an older man with active or convalescent COVID-19.

This sequence joins TRBV10-3 and TRBJ2-7, with 9 bases that match TRBD1. The germline V gene encodes CDR1 ENHRY and CDR2 SYGVKD. This CDR3 comprises 14 residues. V dropped 10 bases and J dropped 3; count of bases not matched to a gene: 10. The CDR3 protein is CATRLTGGLYEQYF. The CDR3 DNA reads TGTGCCACCCGACTGACAGGGGGACTCTACGAGCAGTACTTC.

The J gene is TRBJ1-2, the V gene TRBV29-1; no reliable D call. The germline V and J ends were trimmed by 3 bases and 6 bases, with 11 bases remaining between them. The CDR3 has 12 residues. Germline V gene lookup returns CDR1 SQVTM and CDR2 ANQGSEA. CDR3 region: CSVDWPPNGYTF. The CDR3 DNA follows: TGCAGCGTTGATTGGCCCCCCAATGGCTACACCTTC.

V gene TRBV4-2 combines with J gene TRBJ2-2; D ambiguous. Germline CDR1 LGHNA, CDR2 YNFKEQ. V was shortened by 3 bases and J by 5 bases, with 4 bases between the two germline ends. CDR3 length: 12 residues. CDR3 DNA: TGTGCCAGCAGCCATCCAACCGGGGAGCTGTTTTTT. It specifies CASSHPTGELFF.

The chain joins TRBV19 to TRBJ2-3; TRBD2 matches at 13 bases. The CDR3 runs 16 residues. Germline V lookup: CDR1 LNHDA, CDR2 SQIVND (reference sequence). V trimming: 5 bases; J trimming: 4 bases; junction bases outside the gene matches: 6. The CDR3 reads CASSSSGLAGADTQYF. The CDR3 nucleotides read TGTGCCAGTAGTTCAAGCGGACTAGCGGGGGCAGATACGCAGTATTTT.

The chain recombines TRBV5-5 with TRBJ2-7; 7 bases map to TRBD2. Germline CDR1 reads SGHKS; CDR2 reads YYEKEE (reference sequence). With 5 bases clipped from V and 3 bases from J, the junction kept 8 bases outside the gene matches. The CDR3 covers 14 residues. The CDR3 nucleotides are TGTGCCAGCAGACCCGGACTAGTTTACTACGAGCAGTACTTC. It encodes CASRPGLVYYEQYF. Together with reference TRBV5-5 and TRBJ2-7, the CDR3 gives the full variable domain: DAGVTQSPTHLIKTRGQQVTLRCSPISGHKSVSWYQQVLGQGPQFIFQYYEKEERGRGNFPDRFSARQFPNYSSELNVNALLLGDSALYLCASRPGLVYYEQYFGPGTRLTVT.

The V call is TRBV18, the J call TRBJ2-2; tentative D call: TRBD1 (5 bases). CDR1 is KGHSH, CDR2 LQKENI, per germline. The CDR3 extends over 14 amino acids. V was pared by 3 bases and J by 9 bases, with 14 bases between. The CDR3 bases are TGTGCCAGCTCACCGTCGACAGCTACCAGGGAGCTGTTTTTT. Residues: CASSPSTATRELFF. Together with reference TRBV18 and TRBJ2-2, the CDR3 gives the full variable domain: NAGVMQNPRHLVRRRGQEARLRCSPMKGHSHVYWYRQLPEEGLKFMVYLQKENIIDESGMPKERFSAEFPKEGPSILRIQQVVRGDSAAYFCASSPSTATRELFFGEGSRLTVL.

The chain combines TRBV12-5 with TRBJ2-2; 8 bases are a match to TRBD1. There are 15 residues in the CDR3. Trimming took 4 bases from V and 2 from J; bases not matched to a gene: 3. The germline V gene has CDR1 LGHNT and CDR2 FRNRAP. The chain's CDR3 is CASGSGQGNTGELFF. CDR3 in DNA: TGTGCTAGTGGTTCAGGACAGGGTAACACCGGGGAGCTGTTTTTT.

In regard to this clone: Germline is not matched at one junction end, which may reflect a read error. The rearrangement joins TRBV4-1 to TRBJ1-3; TRBD1 might be the D (6 bases). This CDR3 is 16 amino acids long. From germline, CDR1 is MGHRA and CDR2 YSYEKL. CDR3 sequence (DNA): TGCCCCAGCAGCCGGGGCGGGGGGGCTATAAGGAACACCATATATTTT. This translates into CPSSRGGGAIRNTIYF.

This rearrangement joins TRBV5-6 to TRBJ2-7; 7 positions match TRBD1. The CDR3 extends over 16 amino acids. Germline values: CDR1 SGHDT, CDR2 YYEEEE. V lost 4 bases to trimming and J lost 1 base; unmatched junction nucleotides: 11. In DNA, the CDR3 is TGTGCCAGCAGCCGGGACAGTCACCTCTTTTCCTACGAGCAGTACTTC. It encodes CASSRDSHLFSYEQYF. Looking up the rest from reference TRBV5-6 and TRBJ2-7 gives the full variable domain: DAGVTQSPTHLIKTRGQQVTLRCSPKSGHDTVSWYQQALGQGPQFIFQYYEEEERQRGNFPDRFSGHQFPNYSSELNVNALLLGDSALYLCASSRDSHLFSYEQYFGPGTRLTVT.

The V and J genes are TRBV2 and TRBJ1-1; 7 nucleotides agree with TRBD1. This CDR3 spans 14 amino acids. Per the germline V gene, CDR1 is SNHLY and CDR2 is FYNNEI. V trimming: 4 bases; J trimming: 3 bases; junction bases outside the gene matches: 5. CDR3 DNA: TGTGCCAGCAGTGGACAGGGTAGGGACACTGAAGCTTTCTTT. Protein product: CASSGQGRDTEAFF.

The rearrangement joins TRBV24-1 to TRBJ2-2, with D unresolved. The V end was cut by 7 bases, the J end by 1 base, with 3 bases between. Germline V CDR1 and CDR2: KGHDR, SFDVKD. The CDR3 covers 12 residues. CDR3 in DNA: TGTGCCACCAGCCAGAACACCGGGGAGCTGTTTTTT. Amino acid sequence: CATSQNTGELFF.

Regarding this clone: An end of the junction differs from the germline gene, which may be a read error. V is TRBV28 and J is TRBJ2-7; 7 bases match TRBD2. The germline V gene encodes CDR1 MDHEN and CDR2 SYDVKM. The CDR3 is 15 residues long. The CDR3 spells CASSLGAGEGYVQYF. Here the CDR3 DNA reads TGTGCCAGCAGTTTAGGGGCGGGAGAAGGCTACGTGCAGTACTTC.

The rearrangement links TRBV10-3 to TRBJ1-2; TRBD1 might be the D (5 bases). Per germline, CDR1 ENHRY and CDR2 SYGVKD. Trimming stripped 0 bases from V and 7 bases from J, with 15 bases between. The length of the CDR3 is 15 residues. The CDR3 DNA is TGTGCCATCAGTGAGTCGAGGTCGGGGGAGGCTGGCTACACCTTC. This codes for CAISESRSGEAGYTF.

CDR3 coding DNA: TGTGCCAGCAGCAAATCGATGGCAATTAGGGGATCCCCTCTGAACACTGAAGCTTTCTTT. The encoded protein is CASSKSMAIRGSPLNTEAFF. This chain links TRBV21-1 with TRBJ1-1; the table gives TRBD1 as D, unverified against the DNA. TRBV21-1 is a pseudogene locus. There are 20 residues in the CDR3.

This clone has only a few counts. The rearrangement joins TRBV5-6 to TRBJ2-4, with TRBD2 identical over 13 bases. The CDR3 contains 19 residues. The trim removed 5 bases at V and 0 bases at J, leaving 11 bases unmatched. Germline V gene lookup returns CDR1 SGHDT and CDR2 YYEEEE. The CDR3 sequence is CASSYRLAGGSIAKNIQYF. The CDR3 nucleotides are TGTGCCAGCAGTTACCGACTAGCGGGGGGATCAATAGCCAAAAACATTCAGTACTTC.

The gene calls are TRBV11-2 and TRBJ2-6, with 9 positions matching TRBD2. This CDR3 is built from 20 residues. V lost 0 bases to trimming and J lost 4 bases; unmatched junction nucleotides: 13. The germline CDR1 and CDR2 sequences are SGHAT and FQNNGV. The CDR3, as DNA: TGTGCCAGCAGCTTAGATCGGGTGCGGGAGGGTGCTTGGGGGGCCAACGTCCTGACTTTC. Translating gives CASSLDRVREGAWGANVLTF.

This chain uses TRBV9 with TRBJ2-3; 9 bases are shared with TRBD2. V lost 3 bases and J lost 6; bases outside the gene matches: 8. Germline CDR1 and CDR2: SGDLS and YYNGEE. The CDR3 covers 15 residues. The CDR3 DNA is TGTGCCAGCAGCGGGTTGCTAGCGGGAAAGGATACGCAGTATTTT. Amino acids: CASSGLLAGKDTQYF.

The chain links TRBV6-5 to TRBJ2-5; possibly TRBD2 for D (6 bases). The CDR3 sequence is 13 residues long. V was clipped by 10 bases and J by 2 bases, with 14 bases between them. Germline CDR1 MNHEY, CDR2 SVGAGI. The CDR3 DNA reads as TGTGCCACGGGGGACGATCTACAAGAGACCCAGTACTTC. Protein product: CATGDDLQETQYF.

The gene calls are TRBV10-3 and TRBJ2-7; TRBD2 agrees at 10 bases. The CDR3 contains 17 residues. CDR1 is ENHRY, CDR2 SYGVKD, per germline. J lost 4 bases, V lost 3 bases, and 12 bases had no gene match. The CDR3 reads CAISDHRTSGIQYEQYF. CDR3 DNA sequence: TGTGCCATCAGTGACCACCGGACTAGCGGAATTCAGTACGAGCAGTACTTC.

J is TRBJ1-6 and V is TRBV19; 7 nucleotides align to TRBD1. CDR1 LNHDA and CDR2 SQIVND come from the germline V gene (reference sequence). The CDR3 runs 15 residues. J gave up 7 bases and V 5 bases, and 8 bases lay outside the gene matches. The CDR3 protein is CASSPRQGRNSPLHF. DNA of the CDR3: TGTGCCAGTAGTCCCCGACAGGGCCGAAATTCACCCCTCCACTTT.

This chain joins TRBV5-4 and TRBJ2-1; D may be TRBD2 (5 bases). Trimming removed 0 bases from V and 1 base from J, with 8 bases in between. Germline lookup yields CDR1 SGHNT and CDR2 YYREEE (reference sequence). The CDR3 is 15 amino acids. Here the CDR3 DNA reads TGTGCCAGCAGCTTGGTGGCGGGTTCCTACAATGAGCAGTTCTTC. This gives the protein CASSLVAGSYNEQFF.

In nucleotides, the CDR3 is TGTGCCAGCAGCCTCGACAGGCTCTACGAGCAGTACTTC. This encodes CASSLDRLYEQYF. This chain uses TRBV28 with TRBJ2-7; D might be TRBD1 (6 bases). Trimming removed 6 bases at V and 3 bases at J, with 12 bases between. Germline V lookup: CDR1 MDHEN, CDR2 SYDVKM. The CDR3 contains 13 residues.

The chain uses TRBV6-1 and TRBJ2-2, with 12 bases fitting TRBD2. V was pared by 6 bases and J by 6 bases, with 8 bases of the junction left unmatched. CDR3 length equals 16 residues. Germline CDR1 reads MNHNS; CDR2 reads SASEGT. CDR3 protein: CASSERTSGKSGELFF. The DNA for the CDR3 is TGTGCCAGCAGCGAACGGACTAGCGGGAAATCCGGGGAGCTGTTTTTT.

The rearrangement links TRBV3-1 (or the pseudogene TRBV3-2) to TRBJ2-7, with D possibly being TRBD1 (6 bases). Germline assignment: CDR1 LGHDT and CDR2 YNNKEL (reference sequence). Trimming took 1 base from V and 0 from J, leaving 10 bases between them. This CDR3 is built from 15 residues. In DNA form, the CDR3 reads TGTGCCAGCAGCCAAGGTCGGACAGTCTCCTACGAGCAGTACTTC. Translating it yields CASSQGRTVSYEQYF.

The chain is built from TRBV2 and TRBJ2-3; TRBD2 agrees at 13 bases. J gave up 3 bases and V 10 bases, and 4 bases lay outside the gene matches. Germline CDR1 and CDR2: SNHLY and FYNNEI. CDR3 length: 14 amino acids. DNA for the CDR3: TGTGCCACAACTAGCGGGGGGGGGACAGATACGCAGTATTTT. It encodes CATTSGGGTDTQYF.

The genes are TRBV5-1 and TRBJ2-3; 9 nucleotides line up with TRBD2. The germline CDR1 and CDR2 sequences are SGHRS and YFSETQ. The CDR3 runs to 15 residues. The ends lost 0 bases at V and 4 bases at J; junction bases unmatched: 3. CDR3 region: CASSLGGRAADTQYF. CDR3 DNA sequence: TGCGCCAGCAGCTTGGGCGGGAGGGCCGCAGATACGCAGTATTTT.

This clone was observed a handful of times. The gene calls are TRBV20-1 and TRBJ1-2; the D gene is possibly TRBD1 (6 bases). This CDR3 contains 13 residues. Germline lookup yields CDR1 DFQATT and CDR2 SNEGSKA (reference sequence). V shed 3 bases and J shed 4 bases, with 12 bases lying between them. CDR3 nucleotides: TGCAGTGCTAGTGGACAGCAGATCTATGGCTACACCTTC. Translated: CSASGQQIYGYTF.

This rearrangement joins TRBV30 to TRBJ2-5, with a tentative D call TRBD1 (5 bases). In germline, CDR1 is GTSNPN, CDR2 SVGIG (reference sequence). The V end was cut by 2 bases, the J end by 4 bases, with 8 bases between. The CDR3 has 12 amino acids. CDR3 protein: CAWSYGAETQYF. The DNA of the CDR3 is TGTGCCTGGAGTTATGGGGCAGAGACCCAGTACTTC.

This rearrangement joins TRBV5-1 to TRBJ1-4; 10 nucleotides align to TRBD1. Trimming removed 0 bases from V and 2 bases from J; junction bases left unmatched: 4. The CDR3 runs to 17 residues. Germline V gives CDR1 SGHRS, CDR2 YFSETQ. Here the CDR3 reads CASSLGQGATTNEKLFF. CDR3 in DNA: TGCGCCAGCAGCTTGGGACAGGGGGCGACGACTAATGAAAAACTGTTTTTT.

The J gene is TRBJ2-5, the V gene TRBV9, with 10 bases lining up with TRBD2. Germline assignment: CDR1 SGDLS and CDR2 YYNGEE. The V gene end was trimmed by 2 bases and the J gene end by 6 bases; junction bases not matched to a gene: 7. This CDR3 is 15 amino acids long. CDR3 residues: CASSVGLAGAKTQYF. CDR3 sequence (DNA): TGTGCCAGCAGCGTGGGTCTAGCGGGGGCCAAGACCCAGTACTTC.